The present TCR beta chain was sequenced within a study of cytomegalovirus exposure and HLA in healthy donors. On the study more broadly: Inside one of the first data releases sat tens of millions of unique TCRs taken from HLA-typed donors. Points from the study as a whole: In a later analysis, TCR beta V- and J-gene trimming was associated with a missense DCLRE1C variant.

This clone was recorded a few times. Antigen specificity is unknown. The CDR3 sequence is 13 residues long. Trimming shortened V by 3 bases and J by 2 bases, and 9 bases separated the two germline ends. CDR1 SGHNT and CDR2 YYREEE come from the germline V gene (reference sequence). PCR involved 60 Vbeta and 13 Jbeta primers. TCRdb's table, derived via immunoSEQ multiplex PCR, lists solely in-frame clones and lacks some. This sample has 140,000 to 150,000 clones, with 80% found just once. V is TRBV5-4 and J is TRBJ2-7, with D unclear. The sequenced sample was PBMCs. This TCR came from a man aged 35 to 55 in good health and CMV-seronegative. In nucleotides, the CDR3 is TGTGCCAGCAGCTCTGGCAGGACCTACGAGCAGTACTTC. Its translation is CASSSGRTYEQYF.